Presented here are 26 T cell receptor beta chains from one specimen sequenced in a study of shared clonotypes between healthy human individuals. The assay was immunoSEQ multiplex PCR, and TCRdb's table has in-frame clones only and misses some. This sample has about 1.5 million clones, with roughly 96% found just once. Source material: naive CD4+ T cells sorted from blood. Subset noted: CD45RA+ positively selected. All receptors come from a man aged 25 to 45 in good health.

V gene TRBV7-2 combines with J gene TRBJ2-7; D unresolved. Looked up from germline, CDR1 is SGHTA and CDR2 is FQGNSA. Trimming removed 9 bases from V and 5 bases from J, with 17 bases in between. This CDR3 spans 13 amino acids. As DNA, the CDR3 is TGTGCCAGTTCCTCGGGCCTTTTCGACGAGCAGTACTTC. This encodes CASSSGLFDEQYF.

Written as DNA, the CDR3 is TGTGCCAGCGAAAACGGTAGGAGCACTGAAGCTTTCTTT. It yields the protein CASENGRSTEAFF. The chain links TRBV7-9 to TRBJ1-1; the D is unclear. CDR1 SEHNR and CDR2 FQNEAQ come from the germline V gene (reference sequence). Trimming left V 8 bases short and J 4 bases short, with 14 bases between. This CDR3 has 13 amino acids.

This chain joins TRBV28 and TRBJ1-4; D remains unclear. Trimming shortened V by 5 bases and J by 0 bases, and 16 bases separated the two germline ends. The CDR3 totals 17 residues. Germline values: CDR1 MDHEN, CDR2 SYDVKM. Here the CDR3 reads CASSPPQGAATNEKLFF. The CDR3 DNA reads TGTGCCAGCAGTCCCCCACAAGGAGCTGCAACTAATGAAAAACTGTTTTTT.

The chain combines TRBV7-2 with TRBJ2-2, with D unclear. The CDR3 has 14 residues. CDR1 SGHTA and CDR2 FQGNSA come from the germline V gene. Trimming stripped 0 bases from V and 6 bases from J, with 8 bases between. CDR3 in amino acids: CASSLAYGSGELFF. CDR3 DNA sequence: TGTGCCAGCAGCTTAGCGTATGGGTCCGGGGAGCTGTTTTTT.

This chain connects TRBV11-2 to TRBJ2-5; D may be TRBD1 or TRBD2 (5 bases each). The CDR3 is 14 amino acids. The V gene lost 4 bases and the J gene lost 7 bases, with 16 bases spanning the gap. CDR1 and CDR2 (germline): SGHAT, FQNNGV. The CDR3 is CASSSLRGGRTQYF. In DNA form, the CDR3 reads TGTGCCAGCAGCTCCCTTCGGGGCGGCAGGACCCAGTACTTC.

This chain links TRBV19 with TRBJ2-3; TRBD2 is a possible D gene (5 bases). V was shortened by 6 bases and J by 0 bases, with 13 bases between the two germline ends. The germline V gene has CDR1 LNHDA and CDR2 SQIVND (reference sequence). This CDR3 is 15 amino acids long. The DNA for the CDR3 is TGTGCCAGTAGGGGCCGGGATCGGAGCACAGATACGCAGTATTTT. This gives the protein CASRGRDRSTDTQYF.

The V gene is TRBV28, the J gene TRBJ2-7; 8 bases are a match to TRBD2. The trim removed 6 bases at V and 4 bases at J, leaving 17 bases unmatched. Germline V CDR1 and CDR2: MDHEN, SYDVKM. CDR3 length: 17 residues. DNA for the CDR3: TGTGCCAGCAGCCGAATCCGTATTAGCGGGACCGCGTACGAGCAGTACTTC. This encodes CASSRIRISGTAYEQYF.

As for this clone: Germline and junction disagree at one end, which may indicate a read error. In nucleotides, the CDR3 is TGTGCTAGTGGTTTGGTAGAGATTTCGAGCGGGAGAAGAGAGGCCCAGTACTTC. Translating gives CASGLVEISSGRREAQYF. The chain carries TRBV12-5 and TRBJ2-5, with 8 bases aligning to TRBD2. CDR3 length equals 18 residues. Per the germline V gene, CDR1 is LGHNT and CDR2 is FRNRAP.

The genes are TRBV7-2 and TRBJ2-5; 10 bases align to TRBD2. The CDR3 sequence is 16 residues long. V dropped 1 base and J dropped 1; count of bases not matched to a gene: 3. The germline V gene encodes CDR1 SGHTA and CDR2 FQGNSA. CDR3 amino acids: CASSLELAGGQETQYF. CDR3 DNA: TGTGCCAGCAGCTTAGAATTAGCGGGAGGCCAAGAGACCCAGTACTTC.

This chain connects TRBV9 to TRBJ1-1; a weak D match, TRBD1 (6 bases). V was pared by 0 bases and J by 4 bases, with 19 bases between. The CDR3 is 17 amino acids. CDR1 is SGDLS, CDR2 YYNGEE, per germline. Here the CDR3 DNA reads TGTGCCAGCAGCGTAGTGGGGGACATCCTAATTCCCACTGAAGCTTTCTTT. Its translation is CASSVVGDILIPTEAFF.

CDR3 in DNA: TGTGCCACCAGCCCCAGGGGCCAGTCTACGAGGAACACTGAAGCTTTCTTT. Translating gives CATSPRGQSTRNTEAFF. This chain joins TRBV15 and TRBJ1-1; TRBD1 is a possible D gene (6 bases). The germline CDR1 and CDR2 sequences are LNHNV and YYDKDF (reference sequence). Trimming took 5 bases from V and 1 from J, leaving 20 bases between them. The CDR3 is 17 residues long.

J is TRBJ2-5 and V is TRBV5-4; D may be TRBD2 (5 bases). There are 12 residues in the CDR3. Germline values: CDR1 SGHNT, CDR2 YYREEE (reference sequence). Trimming removed 6 bases from V and 1 base from J, with 7 bases in between. Written as DNA, the CDR3 is TGTGCCAGCACCAGCGGCCAAGAGACCCAGTACTTC. It codes for CASTSGQETQYF.

V is TRBV25-1 and J is TRBJ2-7; D call uncertain. Per germline, CDR1 MGHDK and CDR2 SYGVNS. V lost 6 bases and J lost 5, with 8 bases in between. The CDR3 is made up of 11 amino acids. The CDR3 loop is CASRKLDEQYF. The CDR3 nucleotides are TGTGCCAGCAGGAAATTAGACGAGCAGTACTTC.

The chain combines TRBV18 with TRBJ1-1; D call uncertain. V dropped 5 bases and J dropped 5 bases, with 9 bases sitting between them. CDR3 length equals 12 residues. The V gene's germline CDR1 is KGHSH and CDR2 LQKENI. The CDR3 spells CASSTTGTEAFF. The CDR3 coding sequence is TGTGCCAGCTCAACAACGGGGACTGAAGCTTTCTTT.

The chain joins TRBV11-2 to TRBJ1-4; 7 nucleotides line up with TRBD1. V dropped 5 bases and J dropped 8; count of bases not matched to a gene: 11. CDR3 length: 15 amino acids. Germline CDR1 and CDR2: SGHAT and FQNNGV. The CDR3 DNA sequence: TGTGCCAGCAGCCCCAACGACAGGGTTGGGGAAAAACTGTTTTTT. Translating gives CASSPNDRVGEKLFF.

This clone appeared once. This sequence joins TRBV27 and TRBJ2-7; D gene uncertain. Germline CDR1 reads MNHEY; CDR2 reads SMNVEV (reference sequence). CDR3 length equals 15 residues. Trimming removed 6 bases at V and 0 bases at J, with 15 bases between. CDR3 coding DNA: TGTGCCAGCAGCCGGGTCATTAAGAGCTCCTACGAGCAGTACTTC. Amino acids: CASSRVIKSSYEQYF.

In nucleotides, the CDR3 is TGTGCCAGCTCAACCGTCTCCGGGACAATCGTGAGGGACACTGAAGCTTTCTTT. Encoded protein: CASSTVSGTIVRDTEAFF. This chain connects TRBV18 to TRBJ1-1, with D perhaps TRBD1 (6 bases). This CDR3 has 18 residues. Germline loops: CDR1 KGHSH, CDR2 LQKENI. V dropped 5 bases and J dropped 3 bases, with 25 bases sitting between them.

Written as DNA, the CDR3 is TGTGCCAGCAGCTTCGTCGGCAGGGGTGTTTACGAGCAGTACTTC. Its translation is CASSFVGRGVYEQYF. The chain links TRBV7-2 to TRBJ2-7; perhaps TRBD1 as D (6 bases). Germline CDR1 SGHTA, CDR2 FQGNSA. The CDR3 extends over 15 amino acids. Deletions cut 3 bases from V and 4 bases from J, with 16 bases between.

The chain joins TRBV19 to TRBJ1-5, with TRBD1 matching over 8 bases. CDR1 is LNHDA, CDR2 SQIVND, per germline (reference sequence). The CDR3 is 16 residues long. The junction had 9 bases not matched to a gene; V was cut back by 4 bases and J by 4 bases. CDR3 coding DNA: TGTGCCAGTAGTACGGACAGGGCCAGCCTTAATCAGCCCCAGCATTTT. Amino acids: CASSTDRASLNQPQHF.

This clone showed up just a few times. The V gene is TRBV7-9, the J gene TRBJ2-1; 7 bases align to TRBD1. The CDR3 covers 15 residues. J gave up 0 bases and V 6 bases, and 5 bases lay outside the gene matches. Germline V CDR1 and CDR2: SEHNR, FQNEAQ (reference sequence). CDR3 protein: CASRATGTSYNEQFF. The CDR3 DNA reads TGTGCCAGCAGAGCGACAGGGACCTCCTACAATGAGCAGTTCTTC.

In nucleotides, the CDR3 is TGCAGCGTTGTTCCTGACAGGGTCGTAAACGGCTACACCTTC. Protein sequence: CSVVPDRVVNGYTF. The chain couples TRBV29-1 to TRBJ1-2, with 7 bases fitting TRBD1. The germline CDR1 and CDR2 sequences are SQVTM and ANQGSEA. V shed 4 bases, J shed 8 bases, and the junction held 13 bases outside the gene matches. The CDR3 length is 14 residues.

The V call is TRBV6-1, the J call TRBJ2-5, with 11 positions matching TRBD1. CDR3 length: 16 amino acids. Germline loops: CDR1 MNHNS, CDR2 SASEGT. Losses at the gene ends were 4 bases for V and 5 bases for J; bases not matched to a gene: 9. The CDR3 DNA reads TGTGCCAGCAGTGGGCCCCGGACAGGGGGCGGGGAGACCCAGTACTTC. It translates to CASSGPRTGGGETQYF.

The chain combines TRBV28 with TRBJ2-1; D remains unclear. Germline V gives CDR1 MDHEN, CDR2 SYDVKM. The CDR3 length is 17 residues. Between the trimmed V and J ends, which lost 2 bases and 5 bases, there was a span of 19 bases. The CDR3 reads CASSLTPLKNGHNEQFF. CDR3 sequence (DNA): TGTGCCAGCAGTTTAACCCCTCTAAAGAACGGACACAATGAGCAGTTCTTC.

The chain joins TRBV5-1 to TRBJ2-1, with D unclear. Germline values: CDR1 SGHRS, CDR2 YFSETQ. The CDR3 totals 12 residues. V gave up 1 base and J gave up 8 bases, with 7 bases separating them. The DNA of the CDR3 is TGCGCCAGCAGCTTGAGTACCTATGAGCAGTTCTTC. This translates into CASSLSTYEQFF.

Comments on this clone: Other DNA sequences in this specimen translate into the identical CDR3. The chain has TRBV19 and TRBJ2-4, with TRBD1 as a possible D gene (6 bases). Germline CDR1 reads LNHDA; CDR2 reads SQIVND (reference sequence). The CDR3 loop spans 15 amino acids. The V and J ends lost 1 base and 0 bases respectively, with 7 bases between them. The CDR3 spells CASSIGGLAKNIQYF. The CDR3 DNA reads as TGTGCCAGTAGTATAGGGGGGCTAGCCAAAAACATTCAGTACTTC.

The chain links TRBV18 to TRBJ1-4; D is unclear. Germline V lookup: CDR1 KGHSH, CDR2 LQKENI. V gave up 4 bases and J gave up 8 bases, with 17 bases separating them. This CDR3 spans 15 amino acids. CDR3 sequence: CASSQRPDPQEKLFF. The CDR3 nucleotides read TGTGCCAGCTCACAGAGGCCCGACCCTCAGGAAAAACTGTTTTTT. The full variable domain, its missing parts supplied by reference TRBV18 and TRBJ1-4, is NAGVMQNPRHLVRRRGQEARLRCSPMKGHSHVYWYRQLPEEGLKFMVYLQKENIIDESGMPKERFSAEFPKEGPSILRIQQVVRGDSAAYFCASSQRPDPQEKLFFGSGTQLSVL.